A single sample gave rise to the 14 T cell receptor beta chains below, sequenced in a study of cytomegalovirus exposure and HLA in healthy donors. Amplification used 60 Vbeta primers and 13 Jbeta primers. TCRdb keeps only in-frame clones here, not all; method: immunoSEQ multiplex PCR. The sample includes approximately 180,000 clones, approximately 12% seen only once; the top ten take approximately 7.8%. The sequencing input was PBMCs. These receptors were obtained from a man aged 50 to 60 in good health and CMV-seropositive.

The J gene is TRBJ1-1, the V gene TRBV7-2; tentative D call: TRBD1 (6 bases). Germline V lookup: CDR1 SGHTA, CDR2 FQGNSA. CDR3 length equals 14 residues. Between the trimmed V and J ends, which lost 2 bases and 1 base, there was a span of 8 bases. DNA for the CDR3: TGTGCCAGCAGCTTAATACAGGGGAACACTGAAGCTTTCTTT. Translating gives CASSLIQGNTEAFF.

V is TRBV5-6 and J is TRBJ2-5, with D possibly matching TRBD2 (6 bases). There are 15 residues in the CDR3. Germline V gene lookup returns CDR1 SGHDT and CDR2 YYEEEE. V was shortened by 6 bases and J by 2 bases, with 17 bases between the two germline ends. The CDR3 here is CASTQLALGQETQYF. As DNA, the CDR3 is TGTGCCAGCACACAACTAGCCTTAGGGCAAGAGACCCAGTACTTC.

There are a few counts of this clone. This rearrangement joins TRBV12-5 to TRBJ2-7; D is undetermined. The V gene lost 6 bases and the J gene lost 4 bases, with 10 bases spanning the gap. This CDR3 has 12 residues. Germline CDR1 and CDR2: LGHNT and FRNRAP. CDR3 sequence (DNA): TGTGCTAGTGGCCGACGGGTATACGAGCAGTACTTC. It translates to CASGRRVYEQYF. Variable domain in full (rest from reference TRBV12-5 and TRBJ2-7): DARVTQTPRHKVTEMGQEVTMRCQPILGHNTVFWYRQTMMQGLELLAYFRNRAPLDDSGMPKDRFSAEMPDATLATLKIQPSEPRDSAVYFCASGRRVYEQYFGPGTRLTVT.

V is TRBV7-3 and J is TRBJ2-3, with D hard to call. Germline assignment: CDR1 SGHTA and CDR2 FQGTGA. This CDR3 spans 12 amino acids. Trimming took off 4 bases at V and 2 bases at J, with 4 bases between the two ends. CDR3 DNA sequence: TGTGCCAGCAGCTCTAACACAGATACGCAGTATTTT. It encodes CASSSNTDTQYF.

This clone was seen a few times. This chain joins TRBV7-2 and TRBJ2-1, with TRBD2 matching over 12 bases. V gave up 3 bases and J gave up 8 bases; unmatched junction bases: 11. Germline V CDR1 and CDR2: SGHTA, FQGNSA. CDR3 length equals 17 residues. The CDR3 here is CASSFGLAGTLGDEQFF. In DNA, the CDR3 is TGTGCCAGCAGCTTCGGACTAGCGGGAACCTTAGGCGATGAGCAGTTCTTC.

The chain combines TRBV30 with TRBJ1-1, with D unclear. There are 14 residues in the CDR3. The V gene lost 2 bases and the J gene lost 0 bases, with 10 bases spanning the gap. Germline CDR1 is GTSNPN and CDR2 is SVGIG (reference sequence). CDR3 DNA: TGTGCCTGGAGTCTTGCCGAGATGAACACTGAAGCTTTCTTT. Translation: CAWSLAEMNTEAFF.

The chain has TRBV7-9 and TRBJ2-3; D gene uncertain. The CDR3 runs to 14 residues. V lost 2 bases to trimming and J lost 2 bases, with 8 bases between them. From germline, CDR1 is SEHNR and CDR2 FQNEAQ (reference sequence). This CDR3 reads CASSLSGFTDTQYF. CDR3 nucleotides: TGTGCCAGCAGCTTATCCGGGTTCACAGATACGCAGTATTTT.

Concerning this clone itself: The CDR3 end shows no conserved phenylalanine or tryptophan, and so a read error is likely. The rearrangement joins TRBV5-4 to TRBJ1-2, with TRBD1 matching 9 bases. The CDR3 totals 14 residues. The trim removed 2 bases at V and 4 bases at J, leaving 3 bases unmatched. Germline CDR1 SGHNT, CDR2 YYREEE (reference sequence). The CDR3 DNA is TGTGCCAGCAGCTTTCCGACAGGGGGCTATGGCTACACCGTC. This encodes CASSFPTGGYGYTV.

The genes are TRBV19 and TRBJ1-2, with D uncertain. The CDR3 loop spans 13 amino acids. V was trimmed by 7 bases and J by 8 bases, leaving 17 bases between them. Germline values: CDR1 LNHDA, CDR2 SQIVND (reference sequence). CDR3 DNA sequence: TGTGCCAGTACCATGGACGGGATAGAGGGCTACACCTTC. It is translated as CASTMDGIEGYTF. Looking up the rest from reference TRBV19 and TRBJ1-2 gives the full variable domain: DGGITQSPKYLFRKEGQNVTLSCEQNLNHDAMYWYRQDPGQGLRLIYYSQIVNDFQKGDIAEGYSVSREKKESFPLTVTSAQKNPTAFYLCASTMDGIEGYTFGSGTRLTVV.

This clone was counted only a few times. Written as DNA, the CDR3 is TGTGCCAGCTTCACCCGGGGGTCGAACACCGGGGAGCTGTTTTTT. Protein: CASFTRGSNTGELFF. J is TRBJ2-2 and V is TRBV27; TRBD2 might be the D (6 bases). The CDR3 spans 15 residues. Looked up from germline, CDR1 is MNHEY and CDR2 is SMNVEV (reference sequence). V dropped 8 bases and J dropped 0 bases, with 13 bases sitting between them.

This clone was seen a few times. The chain uses TRBV2 and TRBJ1-5; D not certain. Germline V lookup: CDR1 SNHLY, CDR2 FYNNEI. V was trimmed by 7 bases and J by 0 bases, leaving 4 bases between them. CDR3 length: 12 residues. The chain's CDR3 is CASTNSNQPQHF. The CDR3 coding sequence is TGTGCCAGCACCAATAGCAATCAGCCCCAGCATTTT.

The chain combines TRBV5-1 with TRBJ2-3, with 8 positions matching TRBD2. Looked up from germline, CDR1 is SGHRS and CDR2 is YFSETQ. V was pared by 0 bases and J by 4 bases, with 7 bases of the junction left unmatched. This CDR3 is built from 16 residues. DNA of the CDR3: TGCGCCAGCAGCTTGGCCGGGAGCGGGGGTTCAGATACGCAGTATTTT. It yields the protein CASSLAGSGGSDTQYF.

V is TRBV4-3 and J is TRBJ2-1; 15 nucleotides align to TRBD2. Looked up from germline, CDR1 is LGHNA and CDR2 is YSLEER. The CDR3 is 19 residues long. The ends lost 3 bases at V and 0 bases at J; junction bases unmatched: 6. CDR3 bases: TGCGCCAGCAGCCACGGACTAGCGGGGGGGCCGAGCTCCTACAATGAGCAGTTCTTC. Protein product: CASSHGLAGGPSSYNEQFF.

As regards this clone: This sequence is one base from a far larger clone and is likely a read error. Other DNA sequences in this specimen translate into the identical CDR3. The rearrangement joins TRBV7-9 to TRBJ2-7, with TRBD1 identical over 10 bases. J lost 4 bases, V lost 5 bases, and 8 bases had no gene match. Germline assignment: CDR1 SEHNR and CDR2 FQNEAQ (reference sequence). The CDR3 has 15 residues. The CDR3 protein is CASSLRDRGKYEQYF. Here the CDR3 DNA reads TGTGCCAGCAGCCTCCGGGACAGGGGAAAATACGAGCAGTACTTC.